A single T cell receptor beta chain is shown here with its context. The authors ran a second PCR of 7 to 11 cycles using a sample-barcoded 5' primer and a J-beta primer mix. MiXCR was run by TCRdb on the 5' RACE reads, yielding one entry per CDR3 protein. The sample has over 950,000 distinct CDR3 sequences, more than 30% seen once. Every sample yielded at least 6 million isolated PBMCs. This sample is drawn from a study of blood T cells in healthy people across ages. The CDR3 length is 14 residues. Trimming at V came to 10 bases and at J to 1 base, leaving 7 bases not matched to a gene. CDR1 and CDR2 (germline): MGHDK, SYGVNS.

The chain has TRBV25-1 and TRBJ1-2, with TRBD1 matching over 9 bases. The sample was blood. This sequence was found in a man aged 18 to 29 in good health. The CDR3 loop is CATSGTGNNYGYTF. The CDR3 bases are TGTGCCACCTCCGGGACAGGGAATAACTATGGCTACACCTTC.